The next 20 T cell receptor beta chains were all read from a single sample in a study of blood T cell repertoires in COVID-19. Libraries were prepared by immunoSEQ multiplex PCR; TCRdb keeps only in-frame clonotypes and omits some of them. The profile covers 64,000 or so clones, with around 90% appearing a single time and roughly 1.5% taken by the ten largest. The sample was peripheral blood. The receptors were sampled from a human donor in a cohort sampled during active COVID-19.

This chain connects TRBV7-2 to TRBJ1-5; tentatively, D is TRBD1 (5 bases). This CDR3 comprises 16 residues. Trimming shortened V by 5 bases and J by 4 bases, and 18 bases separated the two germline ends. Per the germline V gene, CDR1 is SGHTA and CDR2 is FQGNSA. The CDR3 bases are TGTGCCAGCAGCCCAGGCGGGACTGCAGTGAATCAGCCCCAGCATTTT. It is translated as CASSPGGTAVNQPQHF.

Written as DNA, the CDR3 is TGTGCCAGCAGGCGACTAGCGGATTCCTACGAGCAGTACTTC. This encodes CASRRLADSYEQYF. V gene TRBV7-2 combines with J gene TRBJ2-7, with 9 positions matching TRBD2. The CDR3 runs to 14 residues. Trimming at V came to 6 bases and at J to 1 base, leaving 4 bases not matched to a gene. The germline V gene has CDR1 SGHTA and CDR2 FQGNSA.

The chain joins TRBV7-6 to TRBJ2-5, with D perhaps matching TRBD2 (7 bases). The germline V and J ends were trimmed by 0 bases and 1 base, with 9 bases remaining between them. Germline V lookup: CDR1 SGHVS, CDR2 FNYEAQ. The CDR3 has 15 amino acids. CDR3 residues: CASSLAGGLQETQYF. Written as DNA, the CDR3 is TGTGCCAGCAGCTTAGCGGGGGGGCTCCAAGAGACCCAGTACTTC.

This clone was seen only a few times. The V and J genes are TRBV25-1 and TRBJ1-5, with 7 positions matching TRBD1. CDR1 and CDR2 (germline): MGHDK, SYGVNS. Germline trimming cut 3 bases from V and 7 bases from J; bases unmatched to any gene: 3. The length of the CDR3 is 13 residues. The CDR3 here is CASSETGRQPQHF. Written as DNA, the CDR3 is TGTGCCAGCAGTGAGACAGGGCGGCAGCCCCAGCATTTT. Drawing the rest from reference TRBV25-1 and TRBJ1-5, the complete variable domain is EADIYQTPRYLVIGTGKKITLECSQTMGHDKMYWYQQDPGMELHLIHYSYGVNSTEKGDLSSESTVSRIRTEHFPLTLESARPSHTSQYLCASSETGRQPQHFGDGTRLSIL.

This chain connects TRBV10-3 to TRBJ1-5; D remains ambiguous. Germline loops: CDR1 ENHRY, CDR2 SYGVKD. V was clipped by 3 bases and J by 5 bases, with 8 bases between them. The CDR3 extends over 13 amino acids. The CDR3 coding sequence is TGTGCCATCAGTGAAAGGGAGGATCAGCCCCAGCATTTT. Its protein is CAISEREDQPQHF.

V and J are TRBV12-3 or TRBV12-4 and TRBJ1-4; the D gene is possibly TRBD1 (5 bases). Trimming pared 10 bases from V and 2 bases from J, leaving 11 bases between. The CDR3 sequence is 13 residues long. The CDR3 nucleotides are TGTGCCATAGGCAAGGGGACTAATGAAAAACTGTTTTTT. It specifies CAIGKGTNEKLFF.

In nucleotides, the CDR3 is TGCGCCAGCAGCCAACGGTCCGACTATGGCTACACCTTC. It encodes CASSQRSDYGYTF. V and J are TRBV4-3 and TRBJ1-2; no definite D call. Germline loops: CDR1 LGHNA, CDR2 YSLEER. Trimming took off 2 bases at V and 3 bases at J, with 7 bases between the two ends. The CDR3 runs to 13 residues.

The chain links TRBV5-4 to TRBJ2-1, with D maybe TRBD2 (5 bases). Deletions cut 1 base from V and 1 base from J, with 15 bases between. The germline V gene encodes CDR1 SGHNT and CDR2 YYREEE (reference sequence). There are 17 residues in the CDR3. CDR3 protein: CASSLTRASWSYNEQFF. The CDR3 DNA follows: TGTGCCAGCAGCTTGACTAGAGCCTCATGGTCCTACAATGAGCAGTTCTTC.

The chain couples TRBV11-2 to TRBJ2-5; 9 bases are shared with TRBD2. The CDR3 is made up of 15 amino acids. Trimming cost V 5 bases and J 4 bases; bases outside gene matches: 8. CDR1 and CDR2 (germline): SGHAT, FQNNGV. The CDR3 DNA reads TGTGCCAGCAGCCCCGGCGGGGGGGTGACAGAGACCCAGTACTTC. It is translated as CASSPGGGVTETQYF.

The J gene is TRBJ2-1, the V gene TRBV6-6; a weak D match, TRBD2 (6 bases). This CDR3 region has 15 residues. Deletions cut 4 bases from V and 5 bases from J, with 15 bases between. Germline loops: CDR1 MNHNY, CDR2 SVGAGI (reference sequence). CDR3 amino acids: CASSSGTSTDNEQFF. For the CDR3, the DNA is TGTGCCAGCAGTTCCGGGACTTCAACTGACAATGAGCAGTTCTTC.

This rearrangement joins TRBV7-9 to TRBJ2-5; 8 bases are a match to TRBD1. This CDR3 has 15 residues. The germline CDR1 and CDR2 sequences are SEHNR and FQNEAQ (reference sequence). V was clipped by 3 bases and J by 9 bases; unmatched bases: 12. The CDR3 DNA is TGTGCCAGCAGCTTGGGACAGGTAGCTTTGGTGCCCCAGTACTTC. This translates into CASSLGQVALVPQYF.

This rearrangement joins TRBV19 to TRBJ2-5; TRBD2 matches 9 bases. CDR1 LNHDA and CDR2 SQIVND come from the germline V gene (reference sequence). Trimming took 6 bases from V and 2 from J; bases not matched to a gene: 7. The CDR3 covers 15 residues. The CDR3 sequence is CASSLAGGGQETQYF. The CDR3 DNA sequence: TGTGCCAGTAGCTTGGCGGGAGGGGGGCAAGAGACCCAGTACTTC.

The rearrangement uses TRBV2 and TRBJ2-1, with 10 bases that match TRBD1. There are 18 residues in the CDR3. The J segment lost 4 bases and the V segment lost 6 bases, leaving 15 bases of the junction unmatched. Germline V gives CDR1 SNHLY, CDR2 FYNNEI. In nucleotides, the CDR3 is TGTGCCAGCAGCGGCTCCTTTCTCCGGGACAGGGGATACAATGAGCAGTTCTTC. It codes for CASSGSFLRDRGYNEQFF.

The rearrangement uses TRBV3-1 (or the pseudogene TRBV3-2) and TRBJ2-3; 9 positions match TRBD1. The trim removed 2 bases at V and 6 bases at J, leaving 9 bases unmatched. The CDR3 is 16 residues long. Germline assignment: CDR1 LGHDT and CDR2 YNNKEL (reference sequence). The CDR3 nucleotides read TGTGCCAGCAGCCAATGGTTTGGACAGGGGTCGGATACGCAGTATTTT. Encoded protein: CASSQWFGQGSDTQYF.

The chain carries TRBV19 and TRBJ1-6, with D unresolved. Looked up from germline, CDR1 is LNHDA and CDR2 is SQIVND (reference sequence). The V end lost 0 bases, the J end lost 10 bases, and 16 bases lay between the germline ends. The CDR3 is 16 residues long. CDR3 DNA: TGTGCCAGTAGTATAGATCGAGAGAGTCCGGGGTCACCCCTCCACTTT. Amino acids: CASSIDRESPGSPLHF.

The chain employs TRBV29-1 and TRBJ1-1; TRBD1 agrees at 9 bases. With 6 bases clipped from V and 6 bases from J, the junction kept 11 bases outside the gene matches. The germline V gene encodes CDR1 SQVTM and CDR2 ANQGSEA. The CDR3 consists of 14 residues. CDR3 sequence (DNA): TGCAGCGTGGTCGGTCGAGGACAGGGGTCTGAAGCTTTCTTT. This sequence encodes CSVVGRGQGSEAFF.

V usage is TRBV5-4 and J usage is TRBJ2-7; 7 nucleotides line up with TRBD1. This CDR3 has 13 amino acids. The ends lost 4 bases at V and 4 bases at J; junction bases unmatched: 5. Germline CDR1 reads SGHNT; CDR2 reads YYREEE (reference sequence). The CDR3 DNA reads TGTGCCAGCAGCCCGAAACAGGGGTACGAGCAGTACTTC. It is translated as CASSPKQGYEQYF.

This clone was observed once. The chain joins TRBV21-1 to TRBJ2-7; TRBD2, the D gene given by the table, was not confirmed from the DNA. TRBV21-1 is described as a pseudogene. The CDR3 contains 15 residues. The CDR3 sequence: CASSDRLVQNYEQYF. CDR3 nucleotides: TGTGCCAGCAGCGATCGACTGGTTCAGAACTACGAGCAGTACTTC.

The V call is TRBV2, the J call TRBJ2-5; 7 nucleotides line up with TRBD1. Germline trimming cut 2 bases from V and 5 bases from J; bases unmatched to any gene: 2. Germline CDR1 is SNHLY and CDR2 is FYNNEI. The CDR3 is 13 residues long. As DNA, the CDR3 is TGTGCCAGCAGTGAAAGGGGGCGGGAGACCCAGTACTTC. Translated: CASSERGRETQYF. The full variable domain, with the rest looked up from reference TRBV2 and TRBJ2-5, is EPEVTQTPSHQVTQMGQEVILRCVPISNHLYFYWYRQILGQKVEFLVSFYNNEISEKSEIFDDQFSVERPDGSNFTLKIRSTKLEDSAMYFCASSERGRETQYFGPGTRLLVL.

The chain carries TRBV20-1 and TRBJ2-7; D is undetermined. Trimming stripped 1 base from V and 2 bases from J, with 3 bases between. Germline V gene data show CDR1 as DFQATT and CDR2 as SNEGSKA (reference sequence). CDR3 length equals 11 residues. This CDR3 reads CSARVTYEQYF. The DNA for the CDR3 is TGCAGTGCTAGAGTTACCTACGAGCAGTACTTC.